The 4 T cell receptor beta chains presented below share a single source sample, sequenced in a study of naive and memory T cell subsets. The beta constant-region primer was an equimolar mix of two oligonucleotides covering TRBC1 and TRBC2. TCRdb re-analysed the UMI-ligation and nested PCR reads in MiXCR, keeping a single row per CDR3 protein. The table shows 77,000 or so distinct CDR3 sequences, with 10% to 15% occurring only once. Sequenced: central memory CD4+ T cells from blood. Source of these receptors: a human donor in good health.

The V gene is TRBV20-1, the J gene TRBJ2-1, with TRBD2 identical over 11 bases. Germline assignment: CDR1 DFQATT and CDR2 SNEGSKA (reference sequence). V trimming: 1 base; J trimming: 8 bases; junction bases outside the gene matches: 13. This CDR3 is built from 17 residues. CDR3 sequence: CSARVLTGTSGYDEQFF. CDR3 nucleotides: TGCAGTGCTAGAGTTCTTACCGGGACTAGCGGTTATGATGAGCAGTTCTTC.

This clonotype appeared many times. This rearrangement joins TRBV20-1 to TRBJ2-1; D may match TRBD1 or TRBD2 (5 bases each). Germline CDR1 is DFQATT and CDR2 is SNEGSKA (reference sequence). This CDR3 is 17 amino acids long. V was pared by 3 bases and J by 0 bases, with 18 bases between. The CDR3 bases are TGCAGTGCTAGCGCCGGTCGACGTGGGGGCTCCTACAATGAGCAGTTCTTC. Its protein product is CSASAGRRGGSYNEQFF.

This rearrangement joins TRBV2 to TRBJ1-1; tentative D call: TRBD1 (5 bases). Germline-derived CDR1 and CDR2 are SNHLY and FYNNEI. The V and J ends lost 10 bases and 0 bases respectively, with 12 bases between them. This CDR3 has 13 residues. This CDR3 reads CATQGIVNTEAFF. The DNA for the CDR3 is TGTGCCACTCAGGGTATTGTGAACACTGAAGCTTTCTTT.

Only a few counts were recorded for this clonotype. This chain joins TRBV7-9 and TRBJ2-3; 7 nucleotides agree with TRBD2. This CDR3 has 15 amino acids. The V gene end was trimmed by 3 bases and the J gene end by 2 bases; junction bases not matched to a gene: 5. CDR1 is SEHNR, CDR2 FQNEAQ, per germline (reference sequence). This chain's CDR3 is CASSLGGRDTDTQYF. In DNA form, the CDR3 reads TGTGCCAGCAGCTTGGGCGGGAGAGACACAGATACGCAGTATTTT.